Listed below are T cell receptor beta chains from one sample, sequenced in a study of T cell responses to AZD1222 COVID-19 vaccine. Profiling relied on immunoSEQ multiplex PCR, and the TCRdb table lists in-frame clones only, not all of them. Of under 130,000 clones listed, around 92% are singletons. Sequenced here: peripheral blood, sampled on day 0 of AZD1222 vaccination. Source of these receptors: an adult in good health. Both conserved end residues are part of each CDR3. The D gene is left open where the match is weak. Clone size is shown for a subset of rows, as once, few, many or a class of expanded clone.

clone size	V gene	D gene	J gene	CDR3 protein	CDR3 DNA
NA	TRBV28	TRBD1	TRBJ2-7	CASRPDRAPYEQYF	TGTGCCAGCAGACCTGACAGGGCTCCCTACGAGCAGTACTTC
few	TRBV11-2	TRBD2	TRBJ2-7	CASSQVLAEQYF	TGTGCCAGCAGCCAAGTACTAGCGGAACAGTACTTC
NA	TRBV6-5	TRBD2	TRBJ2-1	CASSTLAGKGEQFF	TGTGCCAGCAGTACTTTAGCGGGAAAGGGTGAGCAGTTCTTC
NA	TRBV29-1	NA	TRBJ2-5	CSVEGLAQETQYF	TGCAGCGTTGAGGGGCTAGCCCAAGAGACCCAGTACTTC
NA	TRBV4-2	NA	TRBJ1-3	CASRPQTTSGNTIYF	TGTGCCAGCAGACCCCAGACAACCTCTGGAAACACCATATATTTT
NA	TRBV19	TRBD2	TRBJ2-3	CASSIPGRGTDTQYF	TGTGCCAGTAGTATCCCCGGGAGGGGCACAGATACGCAGTATTTT
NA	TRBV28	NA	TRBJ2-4	CASSSLTAAKNIQYF	TGTGCCAGCAGTTCCCTGACTGCAGCCAAAAACATTCAGTACTTC
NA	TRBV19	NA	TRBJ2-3	CASSVGIQRSTDTQYF	TGTGCCAGTAGTGTAGGCATCCAAAGGAGCACAGATACGCAGTATTTT
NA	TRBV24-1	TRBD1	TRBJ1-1	CATSGQGSTEAFF	TGTGCCACCAGCGGACAGGGGAGCACTGAAGCTTTCTTT
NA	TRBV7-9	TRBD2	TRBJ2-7	CASTGTSGSRYEQYF	TGTGCCAGCACAGGGACTAGCGGGAGTAGGTACGAGCAGTACTTC
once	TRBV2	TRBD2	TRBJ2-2	CASSESLAGTNTGELFF	TGTGCCAGCAGTGAATCCCTAGCGGGGACCAACACCGGGGAGCTGTTTTTT
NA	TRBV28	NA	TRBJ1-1	CASTRRFEAFF	TGTGCCAGCACGAGGAGATTTGAAGCTTTCTTT
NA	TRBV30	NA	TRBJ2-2	CAMASWAANTGELFF	TGTGCCATGGCGAGTTGGGCGGCTAACACCGGGGAGCTGTTTTTT
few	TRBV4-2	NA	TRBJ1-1	CASSQELRDTEAFF	TGTGCCAGCAGCCAAGAACTGAGGGACACTGAAGCTTTCTTT
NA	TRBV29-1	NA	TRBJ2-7	CSVRDPRTDEQYF	TGCAGCGTGAGAGACCCTAGGACTGACGAGCAGTACTTC
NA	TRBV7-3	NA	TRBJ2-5	CASSQLGGQETQYF	TGTGCCAGCAGCCAATTAGGGGGCCAAGAGACCCAGTACTTC
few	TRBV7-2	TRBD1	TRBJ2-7	CASSSRGTGSSYEQYF	TGTGCCAGCAGCTCCAGGGGGACAGGGAGCTCCTACGAGCAGTACTTC
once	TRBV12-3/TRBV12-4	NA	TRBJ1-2	CASRSTGNYGYTF	TGTGCCAGCAGATCAACAGGGAACTATGGCTACACCTTC
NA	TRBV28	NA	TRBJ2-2	CASSLQFGELFF	TGTGCCAGCAGTCTCCAGTTCGGGGAGCTGTTTTTT
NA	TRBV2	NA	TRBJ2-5	CASSTGAIPQETQYF	TGTGCCAGCTCTACGGGGGCGATCCCCCAAGAGACCCAGTACTTC
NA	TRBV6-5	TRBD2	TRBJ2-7	CASRPPAGVYEQYF	TGTGCCAGCAGGCCCCCAGCGGGAGTCTACGAGCAGTACTTC
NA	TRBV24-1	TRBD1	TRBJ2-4	CATSDLLLIWGQKNIQYF	TGTGCCACCAGTGATTTGTTATTGATCTGGGGACAGAAAAACATTCAGTACTTC
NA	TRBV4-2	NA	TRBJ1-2	CASSQDGGTRGYGYTF	TGTGCCAGCAGCCAAGATGGAGGGACACGAGGCTATGGCTACACCTTC
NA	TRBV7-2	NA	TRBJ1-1	CASSFVGTEAFF	TGTGCCAGCAGCTTTGTGGGGACTGAAGCTTTCTTT
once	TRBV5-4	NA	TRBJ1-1	CATADGNTEAFF	TGTGCCACCGCGGACGGGAACACTGAAGCTTTCTTT
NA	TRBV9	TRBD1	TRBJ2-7	CASSPGTAEYYEQYF	TGTGCCAGCAGCCCCGGGACAGCGGAATACTACGAGCAGTACTTC
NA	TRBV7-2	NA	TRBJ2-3	CASSPAFSDTQYF	TGTGCCAGCAGCCCCGCCTTTAGTGATACGCAGTATTTT
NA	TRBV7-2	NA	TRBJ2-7	CASSLGRTVSYEQYF	TGTGCCAGCAGCTTGGGGAGGACTGTCTCCTACGAGCAGTACTTC
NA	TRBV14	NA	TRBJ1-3	CASSQGQFSGNTIYF	TGTGCCAGCAGCCAAGGACAGTTCTCTGGAAACACCATATATTTT
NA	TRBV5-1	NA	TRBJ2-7	CASSLALGQTYEQYF	TGCGCCAGCAGCTTGGCCTTGGGACAAACGTACGAGCAGTACTTC
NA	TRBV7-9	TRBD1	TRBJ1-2	CASSQGGANYGYTF	TGTGCCAGCAGCCAGGGGGGTGCTAACTATGGCTACACCTTC
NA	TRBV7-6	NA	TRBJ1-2	CASSLGEFYGYTF	TGTGCCAGCAGCTTAGGGGAATTCTATGGCTACACCTTC
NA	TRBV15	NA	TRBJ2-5	CATSRDRAGETQYF	TGTGCCACCAGCAGAGATAGGGCGGGAGAGACCCAGTACTTC
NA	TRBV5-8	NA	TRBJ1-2	CASSLQSDSINGYTF	TGTGCCAGCAGCTTACAATCGGACAGCATTAATGGCTACACCTTC
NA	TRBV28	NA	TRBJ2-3	CASQGSTDTQYF	TGTGCCAGTCAGGGGAGCACAGATACGCAGTATTTT
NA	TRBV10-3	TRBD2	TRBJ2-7	CAISSIAGASYEQYF	TGTGCCATCAGTAGTATAGCGGGAGCTTCATACGAGCAGTACTTC
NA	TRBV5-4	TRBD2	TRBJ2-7	CASSMKGVTSDEQYF	TGTGCCAGCAGCATGAAAGGAGTGACTAGCGACGAGCAGTACTTC
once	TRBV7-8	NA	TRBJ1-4	CASSLGEGIQLFF	TGTGCCAGCAGCTTAGGGGAGGGTATCCAACTGTTTTTT
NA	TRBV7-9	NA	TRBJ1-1	CASSLGTVNTEAFF	TGTGCCAGCAGCTTAGGGACGGTGAACACTGAAGCTTTCTTT
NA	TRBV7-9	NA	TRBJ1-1	CASSSQGSANTEAFF	TGTGCCAGCAGCTCGCAGGGGTCTGCGAACACTGAAGCTTTCTTT
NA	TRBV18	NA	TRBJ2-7	CASSPGQGLYEQYF	TGTGCCAGCTCACCCGGTCAGGGGTTGTACGAGCAGTACTTC
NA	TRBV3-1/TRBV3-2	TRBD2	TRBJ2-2	CASSQPTPAGLANTGELFF	TGTGCCAGCAGCCAGCCGACTCCAGCGGGGCTTGCGAACACCGGGGAGCTGTTTTTT
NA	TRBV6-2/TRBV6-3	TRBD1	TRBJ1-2	CASSRGQGGDGYTF	TGTGCCAGCAGTCGCGGACAGGGGGGCGATGGCTACACCTTC
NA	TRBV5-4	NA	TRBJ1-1	CASSREIGDTEAFF	TGTGCCAGCAGCAGGGAAATCGGAGACACTGAAGCTTTCTTT
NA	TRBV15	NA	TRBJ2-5	CATTSGRQETQYF	TGTGCCACCACCAGCGGTCGTCAAGAGACCCAGTACTTC
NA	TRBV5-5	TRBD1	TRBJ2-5	CASSRFPGTVEETQYF	TGTGCCAGCAGTCGTTTTCCGGGGACAGTTGAAGAGACCCAGTACTTC
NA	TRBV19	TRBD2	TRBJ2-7	CASSGTSGRSYEQYF	TGTGCCAGTAGTGGAACTAGCGGGAGAAGCTACGAGCAGTACTTC
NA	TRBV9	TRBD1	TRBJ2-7	CASSVGAGQGSSYEQYF	TGTGCCAGCAGCGTAGGGGCCGGACAGGGTAGCTCCTACGAGCAGTACTTC
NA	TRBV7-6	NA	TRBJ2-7	CASSSPGVEQYF	TGTGCCAGCAGCTCCCCAGGGGTCGAGCAGTACTTC
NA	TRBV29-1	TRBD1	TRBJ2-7	CSVTGTGKELSSYEQYF	TGCAGCGTCACCGGGACAGGGAAGGAGCTTAGCTCCTACGAGCAGTACTTC
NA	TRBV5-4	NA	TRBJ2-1	CASSLKLAESSYNEQFF	TGTGCCAGCAGCTTGAAGCTAGCAGAAAGCTCCTACAATGAGCAGTTCTTC
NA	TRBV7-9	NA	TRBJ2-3	CASSSGTLFVTDTQYF	TGTGCCAGCAGCTCCGGGACCTTATTCGTCACAGATACGCAGTATTTT
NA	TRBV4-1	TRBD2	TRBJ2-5	CASSQLAGAGETQYF	TGCGCCAGCAGCCAATTAGCGGGAGCGGGCGAGACCCAGTACTTC
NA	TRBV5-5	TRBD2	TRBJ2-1	CASSLSLAGGENEQFF	TGTGCCAGCAGCTTGTCGCTAGCGGGAGGCGAGAATGAGCAGTTCTTC
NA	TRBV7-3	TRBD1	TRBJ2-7	CASSRQGGLYEQYF	TGTGCCAGCAGCAGACAGGGGGGGCTCTACGAGCAGTACTTC
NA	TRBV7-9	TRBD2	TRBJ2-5	CASSLGGLAETQYF	TGTGCCAGCAGCTTAGGGGGACTAGCGGAGACCCAGTACTTC
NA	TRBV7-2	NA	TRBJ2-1	CASSLLRSTVYNEQFF	TGTGCCAGCAGCTTATTACGGAGCACGGTATACAATGAGCAGTTCTTC